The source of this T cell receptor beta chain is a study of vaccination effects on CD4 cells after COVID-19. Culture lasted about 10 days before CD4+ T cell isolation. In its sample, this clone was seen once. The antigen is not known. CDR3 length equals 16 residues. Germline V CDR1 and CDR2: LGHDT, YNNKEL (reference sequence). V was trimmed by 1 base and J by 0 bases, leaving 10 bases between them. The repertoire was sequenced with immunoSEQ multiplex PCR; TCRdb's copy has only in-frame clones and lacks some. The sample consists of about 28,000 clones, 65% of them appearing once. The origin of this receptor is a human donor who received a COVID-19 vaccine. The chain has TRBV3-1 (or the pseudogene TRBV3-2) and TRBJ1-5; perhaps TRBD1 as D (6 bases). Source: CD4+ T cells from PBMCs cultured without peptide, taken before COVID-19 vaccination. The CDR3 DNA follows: TGTGCCAGCAGCCAAGGGGGGGCCCTTAGCAATCAGCCCCAGCATTTT. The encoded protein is CASSQGGALSNQPQHF.